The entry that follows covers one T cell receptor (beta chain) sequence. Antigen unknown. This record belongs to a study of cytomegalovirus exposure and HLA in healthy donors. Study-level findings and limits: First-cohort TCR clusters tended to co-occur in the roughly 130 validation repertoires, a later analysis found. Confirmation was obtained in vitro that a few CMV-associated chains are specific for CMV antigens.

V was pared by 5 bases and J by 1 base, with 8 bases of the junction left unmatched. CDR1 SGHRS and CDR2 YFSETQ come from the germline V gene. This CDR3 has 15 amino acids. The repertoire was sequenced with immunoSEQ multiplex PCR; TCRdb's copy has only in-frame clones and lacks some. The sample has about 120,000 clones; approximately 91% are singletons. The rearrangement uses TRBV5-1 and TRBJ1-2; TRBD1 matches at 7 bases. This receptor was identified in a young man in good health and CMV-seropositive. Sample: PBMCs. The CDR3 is CASRDREKGNYGYTF. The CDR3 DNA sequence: TGCGCCAGCAGAGACAGGGAGAAGGGTAACTATGGCTACACCTTC.